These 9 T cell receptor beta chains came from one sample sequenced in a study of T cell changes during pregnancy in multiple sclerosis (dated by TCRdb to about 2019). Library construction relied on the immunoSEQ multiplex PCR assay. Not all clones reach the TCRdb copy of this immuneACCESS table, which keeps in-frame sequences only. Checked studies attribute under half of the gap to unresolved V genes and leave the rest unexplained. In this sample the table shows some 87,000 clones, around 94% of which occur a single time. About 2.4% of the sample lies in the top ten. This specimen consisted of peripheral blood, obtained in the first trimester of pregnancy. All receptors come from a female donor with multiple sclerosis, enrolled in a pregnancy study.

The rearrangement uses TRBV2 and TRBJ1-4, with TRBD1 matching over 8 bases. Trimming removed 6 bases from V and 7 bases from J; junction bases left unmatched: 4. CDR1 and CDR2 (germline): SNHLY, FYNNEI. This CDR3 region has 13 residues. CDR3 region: CASRTGGGEKLFF. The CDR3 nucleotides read TGTGCCAGCAGAACAGGGGGAGGTGAAAAACTGTTTTTT.

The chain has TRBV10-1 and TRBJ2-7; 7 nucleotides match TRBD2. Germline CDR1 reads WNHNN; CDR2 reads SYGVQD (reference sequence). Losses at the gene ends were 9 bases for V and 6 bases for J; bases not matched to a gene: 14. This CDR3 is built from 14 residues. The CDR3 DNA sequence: TGCGCCAGTCGAAAGCGGGGCCCTCCTTGCGAGCAGTACTTC. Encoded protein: CASRKRGPPCEQYF.

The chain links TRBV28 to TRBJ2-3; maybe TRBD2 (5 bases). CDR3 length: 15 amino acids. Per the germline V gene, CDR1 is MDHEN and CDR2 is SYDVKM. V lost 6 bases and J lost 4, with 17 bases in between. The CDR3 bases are TGTGCCAGCAGCTCGACCGACTATATCGCAGATACGCAGTATTTT. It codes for CASSSTDYIADTQYF.

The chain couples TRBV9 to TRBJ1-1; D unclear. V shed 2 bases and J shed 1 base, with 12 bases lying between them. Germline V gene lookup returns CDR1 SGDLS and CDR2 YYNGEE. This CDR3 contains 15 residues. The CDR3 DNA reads TGTGCCAGCAGCGTCTCAGGTACTCGGAACACTGAAGCTTTCTTT. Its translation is CASSVSGTRNTEAFF. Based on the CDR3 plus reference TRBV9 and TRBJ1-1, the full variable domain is DSGVTQTPKHLITATGQRVTLRCSPRSGDLSVYWYQQSLDQGLQFLIQYYNGEERAKGNILERFSAQQFPDLHSELNLSSLELGDSALYFCASSVSGTRNTEAFFGQGTRLTVV.

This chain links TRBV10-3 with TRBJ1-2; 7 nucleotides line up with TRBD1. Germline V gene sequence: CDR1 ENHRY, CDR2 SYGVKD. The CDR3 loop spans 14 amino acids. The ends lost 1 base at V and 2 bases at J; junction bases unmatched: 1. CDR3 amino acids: CAISEWTGNYGYTF. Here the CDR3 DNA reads TGTGCCATCAGTGAGTGGACAGGAAACTATGGCTACACCTTC.

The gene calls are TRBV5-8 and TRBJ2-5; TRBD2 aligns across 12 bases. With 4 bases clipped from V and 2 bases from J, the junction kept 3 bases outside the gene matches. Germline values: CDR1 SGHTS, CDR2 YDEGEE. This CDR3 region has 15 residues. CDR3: CASSLGTSGQETQYF. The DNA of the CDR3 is TGTGCCAGCAGCCTCGGGACTAGCGGGCAAGAGACCCAGTACTTC.

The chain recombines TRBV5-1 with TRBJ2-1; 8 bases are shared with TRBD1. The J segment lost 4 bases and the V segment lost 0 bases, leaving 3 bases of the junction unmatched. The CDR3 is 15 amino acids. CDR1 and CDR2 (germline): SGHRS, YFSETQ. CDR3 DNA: TGCGCCAGCAGCTTGGTGGACAGGGCTTACAATGAGCAGTTCTTC. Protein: CASSLVDRAYNEQFF.

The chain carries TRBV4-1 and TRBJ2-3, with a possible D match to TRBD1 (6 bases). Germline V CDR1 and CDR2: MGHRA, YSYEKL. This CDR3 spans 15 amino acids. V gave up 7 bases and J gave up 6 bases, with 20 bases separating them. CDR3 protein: CASTPGQGRRDTQYF. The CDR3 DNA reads TGCGCCAGCACCCCCGGGCAGGGGCGCAGGGATACGCAGTATTTT.

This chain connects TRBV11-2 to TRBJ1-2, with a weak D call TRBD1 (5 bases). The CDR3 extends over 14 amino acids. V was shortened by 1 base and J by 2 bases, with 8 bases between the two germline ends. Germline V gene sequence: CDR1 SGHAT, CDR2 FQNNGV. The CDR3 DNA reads TGTGCCAGCAGCTTAGTGCGGGGGAACTATGGCTACACCTTC. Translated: CASSLVRGNYGYTF.